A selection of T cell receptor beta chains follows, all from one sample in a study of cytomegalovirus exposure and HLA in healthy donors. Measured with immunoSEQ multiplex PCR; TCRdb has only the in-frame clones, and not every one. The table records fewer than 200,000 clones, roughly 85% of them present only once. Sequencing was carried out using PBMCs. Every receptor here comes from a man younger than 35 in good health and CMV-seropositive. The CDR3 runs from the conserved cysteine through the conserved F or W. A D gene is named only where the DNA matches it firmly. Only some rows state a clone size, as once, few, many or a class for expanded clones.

CDR3aa: CASSLGGGTKETQYF
CDR3nt: TGTGCCAGCAGTTTAGGGGGCGGCACCAAGGAGACCCAGTACTTC
v_gene: TRBV28
j_gene: TRBJ2-5
abundance: -
d_gene: -

CDR3aa: CASSLGGTVHNEQFF
CDR3nt: TGTGCCAGCAGCTTAGGCGGGACTGTTCACAATGAGCAGTTCTTC
v_gene: TRBV7-3
j_gene: TRBJ2-1
abundance: -
d_gene: -

CDR3aa: CASSYSGGLLYNEQFF
CDR3nt: TGTGCCAGCAGTTACTCGGGAGGGTTACTTTACAATGAGCAGTTCTTC
v_gene: TRBV6-5
j_gene: TRBJ2-1
abundance: once
d_gene: TRBD2

CDR3aa: CASSVASGGDGYTF
CDR3nt: TGTGCCAGCAGCGTAGCGTCCGGGGGGGATGGCTACACCTTC
v_gene: TRBV9
j_gene: TRBJ1-2
abundance: few
d_gene: -

CDR3aa: CASSFVGHEQYF
CDR3nt: TGCGCCAGCAGCTTCGTGGGCCACGAGCAGTACTTC
v_gene: TRBV5-1
j_gene: TRBJ2-7
abundance: -
d_gene: -

CDR3aa: CASSLGLAGVVETQYF
CDR3nt: TGCGCCAGCAGCTTGGGACTAGCGGGAGTTGTAGAGACCCAGTACTTC
v_gene: TRBV5-1
j_gene: TRBJ2-5
abundance: -
d_gene: TRBD2

CDR3aa: CASSASAETYEQYF
CDR3nt: TGTGCCAGCAGCGCCTCCGCGGAGACCTACGAGCAGTACTTC
v_gene: TRBV9
j_gene: TRBJ2-7
abundance: once
d_gene: -

CDR3aa: CASSFWVAGSSSYNSPLHF
CDR3nt: TGTGCCAGCAGTTTTTGGGTTGCAGGGTCCAGCTCCTATAATTCACCCCTCCACTTT
v_gene: TRBV28
j_gene: TRBJ1-6
abundance: -
d_gene: -

CDR3aa: CASSERGGTHPTNYGYTF
CDR3nt: TGTGCCAGCAGTGAAAGGGGTGGCACCCACCCTACTAACTATGGCTACACCTTC
v_gene: TRBV2
j_gene: TRBJ1-2
abundance: -
d_gene: -

CDR3aa: CAWGTVSYEQYF
CDR3nt: TGTGCCTGGGGGACTGTTTCCTACGAGCAGTACTTC
v_gene: TRBV30
j_gene: TRBJ2-7
abundance: few
d_gene: -

CDR3aa: CASSLGGSLDEQYF
CDR3nt: TGTGCCAGCAGCCTTGGCGGGAGCCTCGACGAGCAGTACTTC
v_gene: TRBV2
j_gene: TRBJ2-7
abundance: -
d_gene: TRBD2

CDR3aa: CASSLGTGTYEQYF
CDR3nt: TGTGCCAGCAGCTTAGGGACAGGGACCTACGAGCAGTACTTC
v_gene: TRBV11-2
j_gene: TRBJ2-7
abundance: -
d_gene: TRBD1

CDR3aa: CACSPFSVNYGYTF
CDR3nt: TGTGCCTGCTCCCCCTTTTCAGTTAACTATGGCTACACCTTC
v_gene: TRBV19
j_gene: TRBJ1-2
abundance: -
d_gene: -

CDR3aa: CASSPQSYEQYF
CDR3nt: TGTGCCAGCAGCCCACAGTCCTACGAGCAGTACTTC
v_gene: TRBV6-6
j_gene: TRBJ2-7
abundance: few
d_gene: -

CDR3aa: CASSYDRESTDTQYF
CDR3nt: TGTGCCAGCAGTTATGACAGGGAAAGCACAGATACGCAGTATTTT
v_gene: TRBV2
j_gene: TRBJ2-3
abundance: -
d_gene: TRBD1

CDR3aa: CAARTSEVSYNEQFF
CDR3nt: TGTGCCGCCCGAACTAGCGAGGTCTCCTACAATGAGCAGTTCTTC
v_gene: TRBV6-1
j_gene: TRBJ2-1
abundance: -
d_gene: TRBD2

CDR3aa: CASSLTGGIYEQYF
CDR3nt: TGTGCCAGCAGCTTGACAGGGGGAATCTACGAGCAGTACTTC
v_gene: TRBV28
j_gene: TRBJ2-7
abundance: -
d_gene: TRBD1